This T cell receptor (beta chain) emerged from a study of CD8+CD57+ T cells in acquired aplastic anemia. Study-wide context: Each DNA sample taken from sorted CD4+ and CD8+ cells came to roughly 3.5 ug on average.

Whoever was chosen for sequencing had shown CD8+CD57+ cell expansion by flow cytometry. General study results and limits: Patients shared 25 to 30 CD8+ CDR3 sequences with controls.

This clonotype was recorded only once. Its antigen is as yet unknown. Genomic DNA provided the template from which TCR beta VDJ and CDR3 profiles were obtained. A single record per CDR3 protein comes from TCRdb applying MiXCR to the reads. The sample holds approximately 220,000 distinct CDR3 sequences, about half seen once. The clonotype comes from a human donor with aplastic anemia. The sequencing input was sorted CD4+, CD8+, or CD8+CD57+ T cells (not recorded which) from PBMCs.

In DNA, the CDR3 is TGCAGTGCTATTTCCGGACTCGTCTACGAGCAGTACTTC. Translation: CSAISGLVYEQYF. The rearrangement joins TRBV20-1 to TRBJ2-7; possibly TRBD2 for D (5 bases). Trimming took off 4 bases at V and 3 bases at J, with 13 bases between the two ends. CDR3 length equals 13 residues. The V gene's germline CDR1 is DFQATT and CDR2 SNEGSKA (reference sequence).